This TCR beta chain came from a study of T cells in Graves' hyperthyroidism and ophthalmopathy. In its sample, this clonotype was seen many times. Trimming removed 3 bases from V and 7 bases from J, with 15 bases in between. Germline values: CDR1 DFQATT, CDR2 SNEGSKA (reference sequence). This CDR3 contains 13 residues. It was considered stable Graves' hyperthyroidism when ophthalmopathy did not progress within 18 months. Amplification of TCR beta CDR3 regions was performed using RNA transcripts as template. Using the HTBI primer set, a first-round RT-PCR was run on the TCR CDR3. Using its own MiXCR run on the multiplex PCR reads, TCRdb lists one record per CDR3 protein. The sample yields hundreds of thousands of distinct CDR3 sequences, approximately 40% seen once.

Specimen: blood. The chain has TRBV20-1 and TRBJ1-1; TRBD1 might be the D (6 bases). The receptor's source is a woman between 35 and 50 years old with Graves' hyperthyroidism. CDR3 DNA: TGCAGTGCTAGTTGGGGGCGAAGTCTTGAAGCTTTCTTT. Its protein is CSASWGRSLEAFF.